The present TCR beta chain was sequenced within a study of cytomegalovirus exposure and HLA in healthy donors. Study-wide points: A link between a missense DCLRE1C variant and TCR beta V- and J-gene trimming emerged from a later analysis. Several V segments, TRBV6-2 and TRBV6-3 among them, could not be told apart and were dropped. An analysis that was carried out later associated 17,000 or so TCR beta sequences with HLA alleles at 0.05 false discovery rate.

Regarding this clone: Its antigen is as yet unknown.

The PCR contained 60 Vbeta and 13 Jbeta primers. Using immunoSEQ multiplex PCR, the repertoire was profiled, and TCRdb retains in-frame clones only, with some absent. The table records roughly 100,000 clones, around 73% of them present only once. In germline, CDR1 is SGDLS, CDR2 YYNGEE. The length of the CDR3 is 16 residues. Unmatched junction bases numbered 4, after V lost 0 bases and J lost 0 bases. Sample: PBMCs. This chain joins TRBV9 and TRBJ2-3; TRBD2 matches 7 bases. This receptor was taken from a man under 40 in good health and CMV-seronegative. The CDR3 sequence is CASSVEAGRSTDTQYF. CDR3 DNA sequence: TGTGCCAGCAGCGTAGAAGCGGGACGTAGCACAGATACGCAGTATTTT.